This T cell receptor beta chain derives from a study of blood T cell repertoires in COVID-19. The assay was immunoSEQ multiplex PCR, and TCRdb's table has in-frame clones only and misses some. The table has about 140,000 clones, approximately 89% seen once. The CDR3 has 13 amino acids. Germline trimming cut 1 base from V and 15 bases from J; bases unmatched to any gene: 7. This chain connects TRBV12-3 or TRBV12-4 to TRBJ2-1, with 9 bases fitting TRBD1. This TCR was sampled from a woman aged 45 to 65 with acute or convalescent COVID-19. Sequenced input: peripheral blood. The CDR3 nucleotides are TGTGCCAGCAGTTTAGGTGACAGGGGGATCTCGTTCTTC. It yields the protein CASSLGDRGISFF.